The next 17 T cell receptor beta chains were all read from a single sample in a study of cytomegalovirus exposure and HLA in healthy donors. Clones were sequenced by immunoSEQ multiplex PCR, and TCRdb holds only the in-frame ones, with some missing. The sample carries approximately 150,000 clones, 84% recorded once. Sequencing was carried out using PBMCs. All receptors derive from a man under 40 in good health and CMV-seropositive.

This sequence joins TRBV7-6 and TRBJ2-1; 7 nucleotides line up with TRBD2. Germline trimming cut 3 bases from V and 2 bases from J; bases unmatched to any gene: 4. Germline V gives CDR1 SGHVS, CDR2 FNYEAQ. This CDR3 has 15 residues. CDR3 loop: CASSLGGRAYNEQFF. The CDR3 coding sequence is TGTGCCAGCAGCTTGGGGGGGAGGGCCTACAATGAGCAGTTCTTC. The variable domain in full, completed from reference TRBV7-6 and TRBJ2-1, reads GAGVSQSPRYKVTKRGQDVALRCDPISGHVSLYWYRQALGQGPEFLTYFNYEAQQDKSGLPNDRFSAERPEGSISTLTIQRTEQRDSAMYRCASSLGGRAYNEQFFGPGTRLTVL.

V and J are TRBV29-1 and TRBJ2-7, with 7 bases aligning to TRBD2. CDR3 length equals 14 residues. CDR1 and CDR2 (germline): SQVTM, ANQGSEA. V dropped 4 bases and J dropped 4; count of bases not matched to a gene: 10. The CDR3 sequence is CSVGVGGVRYEQYF. The CDR3 nucleotides read TGCAGCGTTGGCGTGGGGGGGGTTAGATACGAGCAGTACTTC.

This clone was seen just once. The chain couples TRBV6-5 to TRBJ1-1; D is ambiguous. Trimming left V 0 bases short and J 0 bases short, with 8 bases between. The CDR3 is made up of 15 amino acids. Germline CDR1 reads MNHEY; CDR2 reads SVGAGI. In DNA, the CDR3 is TGTGCCAGCAGTTACTCGAACAAGATGAACACTGAAGCTTTCTTT. This gives the protein CASSYSNKMNTEAFF.

This clone was detected only once. CDR3 sequence: CASSAPLGETQYF. CDR3 nucleotide sequence: TGTGCCAGCAGCGCCCCCCTCGGGGAGACCCAGTACTTC. V usage is TRBV9 and J usage is TRBJ2-5; D unclear. The CDR3 has 13 amino acids. Between the trimmed V and J ends, which lost 3 bases and 5 bases, there was a span of 11 bases. Germline V gene data show CDR1 as SGDLS and CDR2 as YYNGEE.

CDR3 loop: CASSYGQGSQPQHF. For the CDR3, the DNA is TGTGCCAGCAGTTATGGGCAGGGGAGTCAGCCCCAGCATTTT. The rearrangement uses TRBV6-6 and TRBJ1-5; tentatively, D is TRBD1 (6 bases). V gave up 3 bases and J gave up 6 bases, with 12 bases separating them. Looked up from germline, CDR1 is MNHNY and CDR2 is SVGAGI (reference sequence). This CDR3 is 14 amino acids long.

The chain is built from TRBV28 and TRBJ1-2, with TRBD1 matching over 10 bases. CDR3 length: 14 amino acids. The germline V gene has CDR1 MDHEN and CDR2 SYDVKM. The J segment lost 8 bases and the V segment lost 4 bases, leaving 7 bases of the junction unmatched. This CDR3 is CASSSRGQGSGYTF. The CDR3 coding sequence is TGTGCCAGCAGTTCTCGGGGACAGGGGAGCGGCTACACCTTC.

The V call is TRBV10-1, the J call TRBJ1-5, with 9 bases matching TRBD1. Trimming removed 7 bases from V and 0 bases from J; junction bases left unmatched: 7. The CDR3 loop spans 16 amino acids. Germline V gives CDR1 WNHNN, CDR2 SYGVQD (reference sequence). The CDR3 nucleotides are TGCGCCAGCACCACAGGGGGCTACCTTAGCAATCAGCCCCAGCATTTT. Translating it yields CASTTGGYLSNQPQHF.

CDR3 in amino acids: CASSSFAGVYEQFF. CDR3 bases: TGTGCCAGCAGTTCCTTCGCGGGAGTCTATGAGCAGTTCTTC. The chain couples TRBV27 to TRBJ2-1, with TRBD2 matching 7 bases. This CDR3 is built from 14 residues. V gave up 4 bases and J gave up 8 bases; unmatched junction bases: 8. Germline V gives CDR1 MNHEY, CDR2 SMNVEV (reference sequence).

The V call is TRBV19, the J call TRBJ1-6, with 9 positions matching TRBD1. Trimming cost V 6 bases and J 4 bases; bases outside gene matches: 10. The germline gives CDR1 LNHDA, CDR2 SQIVND (reference sequence). This CDR3 region has 17 residues. CDR3 region: CASSPGQGFSYNSPLHF. CDR3 DNA sequence: TGTGCCAGTAGCCCGGGACAGGGCTTTTCTTATAATTCACCCCTCCACTTT.

This clone was observed a single time. The rearrangement joins TRBV6-6 to TRBJ2-7; 11 nucleotides match TRBD1. The V gene's germline CDR1 is MNHNY and CDR2 SVGAGI (reference sequence). CDR3 size: 13 residues. The V segment lost 5 bases and the J segment 6 bases; nucleotides outside the gene matches: 3. CDR3 amino acids: CASSPGTGGEQYF. The CDR3 region has the DNA TGTGCCAGCAGTCCCGGGACAGGGGGCGAGCAGTACTTC.

The CDR3 DNA reads TGTGCCAGCAGTCGTACAGGGGCCAACACCGGGGAGCTGTTTTTT. It yields the protein CASSRTGANTGELFF. V is TRBV19 and J is TRBJ2-2; 7 bases are a match to TRBD1. Germline V lookup: CDR1 LNHDA, CDR2 SQIVND (reference sequence). The CDR3 length is 15 residues. With V trimmed by 9 bases and J by 2 bases, 9 bases remained unmatched.

The rearrangement joins TRBV19 to TRBJ1-6, with a weak D call TRBD1 (6 bases). The V gene's germline CDR1 is LNHDA and CDR2 SQIVND (reference sequence). Trimming stripped 5 bases from V and 0 bases from J, with 8 bases between. This CDR3 is built from 15 residues. Here the CDR3 reads CASSGQSSYNSPLHF. The CDR3 coding sequence is TGTGCCAGTAGTGGACAGAGCTCCTATAATTCACCCCTCCACTTT.

The genes are TRBV28 and TRBJ1-2; possibly TRBD1 for D (5 bases). Looked up from germline, CDR1 is MDHEN and CDR2 is SYDVKM. The CDR3 length is 13 residues. Trimming removed 7 bases from V and 6 bases from J, with 15 bases in between. In DNA form, the CDR3 reads TGTGCCAGCACCTCGGACCAGGGCGATGGCTACACCTTC. Its translation is CASTSDQGDGYTF.

The V gene is TRBV7-6, the J gene TRBJ2-7, with a weak D call TRBD2 (7 bases). V lost 1 base, J lost 6 bases, and 16 bases lay in between. Per germline, CDR1 SGHVS and CDR2 FNYEAQ. The CDR3 runs to 15 residues. The CDR3 here is CASSLDRGASVEQYF. The CDR3 DNA sequence: TGTGCCAGCAGCTTAGATCGGGGGGCGTCTGTCGAGCAGTACTTC. The variable domain in full, completed from reference TRBV7-6 and TRBJ2-7, reads GAGVSQSPRYKVTKRGQDVALRCDPISGHVSLYWYRQALGQGPEFLTYFNYEAQQDKSGLPNDRFSAERPEGSISTLTIQRTEQRDSAMYRCASSLDRGASVEQYFGPGTRLTVT.

The chain recombines TRBV9 with TRBJ2-3, with TRBD2 identical over 10 bases. Germline CDR1 is SGDLS and CDR2 is YYNGEE. The CDR3 totals 14 residues. Losses at the gene ends were 3 bases for V and 4 bases for J; bases not matched to a gene: 2. The CDR3 reads CASSGLAGADTQYF. The CDR3 bases are TGTGCCAGCAGCGGCCTAGCGGGGGCAGATACGCAGTATTTT.

For this clone: Other nucleotide sequences in the sample specify the same CDR3. This sequence joins TRBV28 and TRBJ2-5; D uncertain. The V and J ends lost 6 bases and 5 bases respectively, with 4 bases between them. Germline-derived CDR1 and CDR2 are MDHEN and SYDVKM. This CDR3 has 10 amino acids. The CDR3 bases are TGTGCCAGCAGGCGGGAGACCCAGTACTTC. This sequence encodes CASRRETQYF.

V and J are TRBV28 and TRBJ2-2, with D possibly TRBD2 on 6 matching bases. V was cut by 4 bases and J by 3 bases, with 18 bases left in between. The CDR3 sequence is 17 residues long. CDR1 is MDHEN and CDR2 is SYDVKM in the germline V gene. CDR3 DNA sequence: TGTGCCAGCAGTTCTCCGGCGGCAGGGAGGTACACCGGGGAGCTGTTTTTT. This translates into CASSSPAAGRYTGELFF.